This entry is about one T cell receptor (beta chain). This sample was taken from a study of T cell changes during pregnancy in multiple sclerosis. TCRdb's table, derived via immunoSEQ multiplex PCR, lists solely in-frame clones and lacks some. The table includes about 85,000 clones, roughly nine tenths detected once. Here the sequenced sample was peripheral blood, taken in the first trimester of pregnancy. The origin of this receptor is a female donor with multiple sclerosis, enrolled in a pregnancy study.

CDR3 bases: TGCGCCAGCAGCTTGGCACAGGGCAGGTACAATGAGCAGTTCTTC. It is translated as CASSLAQGRYNEQFF. V usage is TRBV5-1 and J usage is TRBJ2-1, with a tentative D call TRBD1 (6 bases). Per germline, CDR1 SGHRS and CDR2 YFSETQ. V lost 0 bases, J lost 4 bases, and 11 bases lay in between. The CDR3 has 15 amino acids.